Reported below is one T cell receptor (beta chain). This record comes from a study of T cells after yellow fever vaccination. The CDR3 length is 16 residues. The germline V gene encodes CDR1 MNHEY and CDR2 SVGEGT. Trimming pared 2 bases from V and 7 bases from J, leaving 15 bases between. TCRdb reprocessed the 5' RACE reads with MiXCR, giving one entry per CDR3 protein. The data show 500,000 to 650,000 distinct CDR3 sequences, with less than 20% seen just once and roughly 17% held by the top ten. This sequence originates from a young man who received the YFV17D yellow fever vaccine. The chain links TRBV6-2 or TRBV6-3 to TRBJ1-6; no clear D. Source: PBMCs, taken 5 days after the first yellow fever vaccination. The CDR3 bases are TGTGCCAGCAGTTACGCCAACGAAAAGCGAAATTCACCCCTCCACTTT. This codes for CASSYANEKRNSPLHF.